Following are 2 T cell receptor beta chains from one sample sequenced in a study of blood T cell repertoires in COVID-19. TCRdb's copy holds only in-frame clones and misses some; the assay was immunoSEQ multiplex PCR. The sample yields hundreds of thousands of clones, about 89% seen once. The specimen was peripheral blood. The receptors come from a woman aged 45 to 65 with COVID-19, enrolled during active disease.

This rearrangement joins TRBV10-3 to TRBJ2-1, with TRBD2 matching over 13 bases. CDR3 size: 15 residues. Germline CDR1 reads ENHRY; CDR2 reads SYGVKD. V was clipped by 8 bases and J by 4 bases; unmatched bases: 5. The chain's CDR3 is CAIGGLAGIYNEQFF. The CDR3 region has the DNA TGTGCCATCGGGGGACTAGCGGGAATATACAATGAGCAGTTCTTC.

The chain recombines TRBV5-4 with TRBJ2-3, with 8 bases aligning to TRBD1. Germline V lookup: CDR1 SGHNT, CDR2 YYREEE (reference sequence). The CDR3 consists of 14 residues. The J segment lost 5 bases and the V segment lost 4 bases, leaving 6 bases of the junction unmatched. The CDR3 sequence is CASSPGQAGDTQYF. The DNA for the CDR3 is TGTGCCAGCAGCCCGGGACAGGCGGGAGATACGCAGTATTTT. Looking up the rest from reference TRBV5-4 and TRBJ2-3 gives the full variable domain: ETGVTQSPTHLIKTRGQQVTLRCSSQSGHNTVSWYQQALGQGPQFIFQYYREEENGRGNFPPRFSGLQFPNYSSELNVNALELDDSALYLCASSPGQAGDTQYFGPGTRLTVL.